This T cell receptor beta chain was sequenced in a study of metastatic and nonmetastatic thyroid tumors. Across the study: Repertoires from malignant and benign thyroid patients were compared across blood and tumor or nodule tissue. Study findings and constraints: It was reported that TCR beta diversity was significantly higher in malignant thyroid tumors than benign nodules, in blood and tumor.

On this clone: Its antigen is as yet unknown.

TCRdb redid the clone calls on the PCR reads using MiXCR. Seen here are 30,000 or so clones, 25% to 30% observed once, and the top ten hold 7.8%. Not a single patient had been given any form of treatment at any point before undergoing thyroid surgery. The TCR was taken from a female donor with papillary thyroid cancer or a benign thyroid nodule (not recorded which). Some clones in this sample may be carry-over from other donors' samples. Sequenced sample: blood.

The CDR3 sequence: CASALGGTVFEAFF. The CDR3 region has the DNA TGTGCTAGTGCCCTTGGGGGGACAGTATTTGAAGCTTTCTTT. This rearrangement joins TRBV12-5 to TRBJ1-1, with 7 bases matching TRBD1. Per the germline V gene, CDR1 is LGHNT and CDR2 is FRNRAP. Trimming took 7 bases from V and 7 from J; bases not matched to a gene: 12. The CDR3 is 14 residues long.